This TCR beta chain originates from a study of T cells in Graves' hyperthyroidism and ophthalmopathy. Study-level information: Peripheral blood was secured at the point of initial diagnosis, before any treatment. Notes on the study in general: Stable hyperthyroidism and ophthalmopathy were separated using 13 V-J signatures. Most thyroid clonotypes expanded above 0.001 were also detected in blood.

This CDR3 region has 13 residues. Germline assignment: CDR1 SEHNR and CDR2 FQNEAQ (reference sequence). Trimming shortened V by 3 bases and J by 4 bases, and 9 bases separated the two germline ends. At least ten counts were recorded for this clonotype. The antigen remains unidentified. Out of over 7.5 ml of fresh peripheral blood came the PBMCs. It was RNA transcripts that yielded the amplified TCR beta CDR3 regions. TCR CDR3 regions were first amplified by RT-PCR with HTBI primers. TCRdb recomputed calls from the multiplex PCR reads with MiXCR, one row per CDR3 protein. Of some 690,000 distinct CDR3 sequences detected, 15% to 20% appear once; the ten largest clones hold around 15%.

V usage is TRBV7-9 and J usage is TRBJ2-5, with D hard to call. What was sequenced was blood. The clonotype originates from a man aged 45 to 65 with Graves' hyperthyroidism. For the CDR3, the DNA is TGTGCCAGCAGCTTGGCCCTGGCAGAGACCCAGTACTTC. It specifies CASSLALAETQYF.